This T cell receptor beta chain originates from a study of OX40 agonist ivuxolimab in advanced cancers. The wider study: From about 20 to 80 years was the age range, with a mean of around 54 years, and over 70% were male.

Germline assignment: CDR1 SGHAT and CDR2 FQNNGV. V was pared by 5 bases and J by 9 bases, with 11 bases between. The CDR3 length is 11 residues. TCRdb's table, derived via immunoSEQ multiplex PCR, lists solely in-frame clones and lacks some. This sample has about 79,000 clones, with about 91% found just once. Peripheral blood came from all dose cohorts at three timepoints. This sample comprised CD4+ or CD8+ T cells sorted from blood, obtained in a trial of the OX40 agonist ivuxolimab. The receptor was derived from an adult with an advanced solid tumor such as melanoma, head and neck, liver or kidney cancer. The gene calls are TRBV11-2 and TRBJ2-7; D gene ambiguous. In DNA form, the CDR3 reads TGTGCCAGCAGCCCCCTCTGGGGGCAGTACTTC. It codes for CASSPLWGQYF.